This record concerns one T cell receptor beta chain sequence. This receptor's antigen is unknown. Qualities for individual bases were not recorded, and no much larger clone is one base off. The sample originates from a study of blood T cell repertoires in COVID-19 (dated by TCRdb to between 2020 and 2021). With respect to the entire study: The collaborator samples originated in the United States, Italy and Spain and spanned the acute and convalescent phases of COVID-19. The prospective study material was composed of cDNA or gDNA derived from T cells, B-cell-depleted T cells, or PBMCs. Nearly every sample came with metadata listing a de-identified subject ID, COVID-19 status, age in years and sex. Subjects who had been exposed to COVID-19, were actively infected with it, or had recovered from it provided the deeply sampled blood TCRbeta repertoires that made up the dataset. The samples were drawn from the first 160 participants of the ongoing ImmuneRACE study and from 950 to 1,500 subjects provided by 6 global collaborators. Where available, HLA class I and class II types were obtained from metadata supplied by the sample provider rather than from assay-based typing. The repertoires were released in a freely available public database intended as a resource for research on the immune response to SARS-CoV-2.

TCRbeta CDR3 regions were amplified from genomic DNA by means of the immunoSEQ Assay, a bias-controlled multiplex PCR. In the authors' own workflow: Within the assay, amplification of reference gene primers was used to estimate how many nucleated cells each sample contained. Sequence reads were collapsed and filtered to measure the absolute abundance of every unique TCRbeta CDR3 rearrangement. For each sample, productive Simpson clonality was calculated by taking the square root of Simpson's diversity index across productive rearrangements. TCRdb took this table from immuneACCESS and kept in-frame rearrangements with V and J called. Such tables lack part of the clones; where checked against another copy, unresolved V genes explain under half of the gap, and the rest is unexplained. V and J calls and clone size are as listed in that table; D and trimming were resolved from the DNA. This sample gives about 120,000 clones in total; over 70% of them show up just once. 2% to 2.5% of the sample comes from the top ten.

Study-level results and caveats: Clinical and demographic metadata were provided uncurated, with the amount varying by source and participant.

Based on the germline V gene, the CDR1 and CDR2 sequences are SGHTA and FQGNSA. The CDR3, cysteine through phenylalanine, is 15 amino acids long. Left in the record is the CDR3 DNA by itself, 45 bases read in frame from the first base. V was cut back by 0 bases and J by 0 bases, leaving a gap of 8 bases between them. The collaborating institutions used their own protocols to collect whole blood in K2EDTA tubes. Collaborator samples were shipped for TCRbeta analysis as frozen whole blood, isolated PBMCs, or DNA extracted from either sample type. The sequence links TRBV7-2 to TRBJ1-1; perhaps TRBD1 is the D gene, with 6 bases matching. Sample: peripheral blood. This TCR came from a man aged 70-80 years with acute or convalescent COVID-19. CDR3 sequence: CASSLAGTMNTEAFF. In nucleotide form, the sequence is TGTGCCAGCAGCTTAGCGGGGACAATGAACACTGAAGCTTTCTTT.